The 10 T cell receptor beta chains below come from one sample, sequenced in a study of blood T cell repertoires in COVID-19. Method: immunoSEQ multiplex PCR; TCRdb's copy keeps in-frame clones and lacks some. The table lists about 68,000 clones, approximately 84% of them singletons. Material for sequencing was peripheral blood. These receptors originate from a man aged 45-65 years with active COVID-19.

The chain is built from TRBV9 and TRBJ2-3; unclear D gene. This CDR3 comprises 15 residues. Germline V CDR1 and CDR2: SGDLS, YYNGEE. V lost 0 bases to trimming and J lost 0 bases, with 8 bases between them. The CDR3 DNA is TGTGCCAGCAGCGTAGCCGGAGCTAGCACAGATACGCAGTATTTT. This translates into CASSVAGASTDTQYF.

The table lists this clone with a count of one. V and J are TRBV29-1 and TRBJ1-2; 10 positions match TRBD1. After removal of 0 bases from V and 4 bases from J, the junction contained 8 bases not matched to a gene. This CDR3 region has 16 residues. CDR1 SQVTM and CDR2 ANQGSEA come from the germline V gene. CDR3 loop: CSVEDPRTGGVYGYTF. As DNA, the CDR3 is TGCAGCGTTGAAGATCCCCGGACAGGGGGAGTCTATGGCTACACCTTC.

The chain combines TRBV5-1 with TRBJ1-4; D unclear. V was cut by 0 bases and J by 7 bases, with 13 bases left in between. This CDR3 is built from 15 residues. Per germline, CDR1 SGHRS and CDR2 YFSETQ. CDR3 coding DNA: TGCGCCAGCAGCTTGGGGGCGGGTGGCCCTGAAAAACTGTTTTTT. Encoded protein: CASSLGAGGPEKLFF.

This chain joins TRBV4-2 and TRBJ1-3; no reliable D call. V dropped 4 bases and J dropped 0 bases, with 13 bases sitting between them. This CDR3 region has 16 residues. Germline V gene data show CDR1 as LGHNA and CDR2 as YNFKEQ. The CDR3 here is CASSPTPELSGNTIYF. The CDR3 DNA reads TGTGCCAGCAGCCCAACCCCCGAACTCTCTGGAAACACCATATATTTT.

The CDR3 coding sequence is TGTGCCAGCAGCTTAGTAAGCGGTAGCAATCAGCCCCAGCATTTT. Its translation is CASSLVSGSNQPQHF. The V call is TRBV7-9, the J call TRBJ1-5; no clear D. CDR3 size: 15 residues. Between the trimmed V and J ends, which lost 1 base and 0 bases, there was a span of 7 bases. Germline CDR1 SEHNR, CDR2 FQNEAQ (reference sequence).

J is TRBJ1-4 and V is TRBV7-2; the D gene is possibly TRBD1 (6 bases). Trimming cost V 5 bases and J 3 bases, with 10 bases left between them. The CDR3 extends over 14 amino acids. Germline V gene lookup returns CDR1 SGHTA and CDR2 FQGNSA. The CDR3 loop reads CASSRTVSNEKLFF. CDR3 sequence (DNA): TGTGCCAGCAGCCGGACAGTTTCTAATGAAAAACTGTTTTTT.

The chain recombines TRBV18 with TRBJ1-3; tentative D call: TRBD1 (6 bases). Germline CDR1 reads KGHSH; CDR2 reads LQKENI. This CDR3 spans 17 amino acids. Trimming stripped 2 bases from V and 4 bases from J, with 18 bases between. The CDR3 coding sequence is TGTGCCAGCTCACCAACAGCAAGACAGGAGTACGGAAACACCATATATTTT. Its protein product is CASSPTARQEYGNTIYF.

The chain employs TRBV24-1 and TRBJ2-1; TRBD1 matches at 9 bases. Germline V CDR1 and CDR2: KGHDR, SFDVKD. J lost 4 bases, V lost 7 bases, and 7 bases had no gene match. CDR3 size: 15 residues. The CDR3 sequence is CATSAGQGYYNEQFF. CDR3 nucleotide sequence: TGTGCCACCAGCGCGGGACAGGGCTATTACAATGAGCAGTTCTTC.

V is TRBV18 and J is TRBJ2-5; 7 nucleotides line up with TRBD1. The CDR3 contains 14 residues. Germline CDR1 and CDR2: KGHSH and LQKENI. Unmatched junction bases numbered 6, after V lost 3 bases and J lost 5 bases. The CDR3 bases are TGTGCCAGCTCACCCCGGACAGGCTCTGAGACCCAGTACTTC. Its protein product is CASSPRTGSETQYF.

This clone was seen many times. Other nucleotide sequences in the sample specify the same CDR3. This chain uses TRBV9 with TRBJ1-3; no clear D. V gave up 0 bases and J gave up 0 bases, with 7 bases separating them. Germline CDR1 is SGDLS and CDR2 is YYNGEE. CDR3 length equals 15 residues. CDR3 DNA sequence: TGTGCCAGCAGCGTAGGAGGCAACTCTGGAAACACCATATATTTT. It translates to CASSVGGNSGNTIYF.